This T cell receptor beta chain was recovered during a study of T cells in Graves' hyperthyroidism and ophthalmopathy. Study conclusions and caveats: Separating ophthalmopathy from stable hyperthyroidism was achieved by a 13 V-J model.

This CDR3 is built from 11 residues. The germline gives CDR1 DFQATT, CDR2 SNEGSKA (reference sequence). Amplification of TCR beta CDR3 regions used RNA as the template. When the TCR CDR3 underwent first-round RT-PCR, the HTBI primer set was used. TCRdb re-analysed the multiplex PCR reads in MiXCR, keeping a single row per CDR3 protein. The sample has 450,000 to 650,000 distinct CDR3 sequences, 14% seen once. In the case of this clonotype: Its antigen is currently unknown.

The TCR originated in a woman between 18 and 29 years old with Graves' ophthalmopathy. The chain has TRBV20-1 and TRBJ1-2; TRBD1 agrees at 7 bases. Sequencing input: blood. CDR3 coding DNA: TGCAGCGTAGACAGGGATCATGGCTACACCTTC. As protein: CSVDRDHGYTF.